This T cell receptor beta chain came from a study of T cells in women clearing cervical HPV infection. Overall study context: Blood came at first lesion visit for cases, post-clearance for controls. For cases, blood was sampled a median approximately 150 days after lesion detection, interquartile range roughly 80 to 220 days. Study findings and constraints: CIN3+ cases had significantly higher TCR richness than controls; evenness did not differ.

The CDR3 is 12 amino acids. Trimming left V 3 bases short and J 2 bases short, with 7 bases between. CDR1 DFQATT and CDR2 SNEGSKA come from the germline V gene (reference sequence). immunoSEQ multiplex PCR used an average of around 1,200 ng genomic DNA. Sequencing was performed with immunoSEQ multiplex PCR; in TCRdb, only in-frame clones are kept and a portion is missing. The ten top clones account for roughly 20%, within a sample of about 14,000 clones. Details on this clone: Its matching antigen is unknown. The read terminates 3 residues before the CDR3 end, so the remaining end is supplied by the germline J gene.

The sample comprised blood buffy coat. V is TRBV20-1 and J is TRBJ1-2; a possible D gene is TRBD1 (5 bases). The receptor was isolated from a woman aged 18-69 years with a cervical HPV16 infection that either progressed to CIN3+ or cleared (not recorded which). CDR3 region: CSARSGNYGYTF. The sequenced part of the CDR3 DNA is TGCAGTGCTAGGTCAGGGAACTATGGC.